These 29 T cell receptor beta chains came from one sample sequenced in a study of T cells in Graves' hyperthyroidism and ophthalmopathy. From RNA transcripts, TCR beta CDR3 regions were amplified. With the HTBI primer set, the TCR CDR3 went through a first round of RT-PCR. TCRdb re-called the multiplex PCR reads through MiXCR, storing one row per CDR3 protein. The repertoire includes roughly 350,000 distinct CDR3 sequences, around 13% of them detected once, and about 22% sits in the top ten. Material: blood. Receptors originate from a woman aged 30 to 39 with Graves' hyperthyroidism.

This clonotype was observed at least ten times. This chain joins TRBV11-2 and TRBJ1-2; maybe TRBD1 (6 bases). CDR1 is SGHAT and CDR2 is FQNNGV in the germline V gene. Trimming removed 4 bases from V and 3 bases from J, with 12 bases in between. This CDR3 spans 14 amino acids. The CDR3 here is CASSWTDRDYGYTF. CDR3 DNA: TGTGCCAGCAGCTGGACGGACAGAGACTATGGCTACACCTTC.

This clonotype was found many times. The chain is built from TRBV20-1 and TRBJ2-2; D unclear. Trimming pared 3 bases from V and 2 bases from J, leaving 4 bases between. This CDR3 has 12 amino acids. The V gene's germline CDR1 is DFQATT and CDR2 SNEGSKA (reference sequence). The CDR3 spells CSARDNTGELFF. In nucleotides, the CDR3 is TGCAGTGCTAGGGACAACACCGGGGAGCTGTTTTTT.

This rearrangement joins TRBV10-3 to TRBJ2-2; D might be TRBD1 or TRBD2, each matching 5 bases. From germline, CDR1 is ENHRY and CDR2 SYGVKD. There are 15 residues in the CDR3. V was clipped by 10 bases and J by 10 bases, with 25 bases between them. CDR3 coding DNA: TGTGCCACCTCCACCGGGACGGACGCACCGGCGGAGCTGTTTTTT. Translating gives CATSTGTDAPAELFF.

This sequence joins TRBV11-2 and TRBJ1-6; D gene uncertain. Trimming shortened V by 5 bases and J by 7 bases, and 15 bases separated the two germline ends. The CDR3 has 15 amino acids. CDR1 and CDR2 (germline): SGHAT, FQNNGV. As DNA, the CDR3 is TGTGCCAGCAGCCCTAAGCGGCTGTCGAATTCACCCCTCCACTTT. Protein: CASSPKRLSNSPLHF.

This clonotype was found many times. CDR3 region: CSAREGLARDYEQYF. The DNA for the CDR3 is TGCAGTGCTAGAGAGGGACTAGCCCGGGACTACGAGCAGTACTTC. The V call is TRBV20-1, the J call TRBJ2-7, with 9 bases that match TRBD2. The germline V gene has CDR1 DFQATT and CDR2 SNEGSKA (reference sequence). With 0 bases clipped from V and 3 bases from J, the junction kept 6 bases outside the gene matches. The CDR3 has 15 amino acids.

This clonotype has at least ten counts. The rearrangement uses TRBV12-3 or TRBV12-4 and TRBJ2-7, with D possibly matching TRBD2 (5 bases). The germline V and J ends were trimmed by 6 bases and 0 bases, with 9 bases remaining between them. This CDR3 region has 13 residues. CDR3 loop: CASRDGGSYEQYF. In nucleotides, the CDR3 is TGTGCCAGCAGGGATGGAGGCTCCTACGAGCAGTACTTC.

The chain links TRBV7-2 to TRBJ2-1; 8 nucleotides align to TRBD2. Germline CDR1 reads SGHTA; CDR2 reads FQGNSA. Trimming at V came to 7 bases and at J to 5 bases, leaving 10 bases not matched to a gene. The CDR3 is 15 residues long. CDR3 nucleotide sequence: TGTGCCAGCACGCGTTTAGCGGGAAAGAACAATGAGCAGTTCTTC. Its translation is CASTRLAGKNNEQFF.

This chain connects TRBV20-1 to TRBJ2-7; D is perhaps TRBD2 (6 bases). The V end was cut by 1 base, the J end by 0 bases, with 10 bases between. Per germline, CDR1 DFQATT and CDR2 SNEGSKA (reference sequence). This CDR3 comprises 14 residues. The CDR3 DNA reads TGCAGTGCTAGAGTTGGAGGGGTCTCCTACGAGCAGTACTTC. This encodes CSARVGGVSYEQYF.

This clonotype was seen many times. CDR3 nucleotide sequence: TGTGCCAGCAGCTCGCAGGAGGACCAGCCCCAGCATTTT. Protein product: CASSSQEDQPQHF. This chain uses TRBV7-8 with TRBJ1-5; unclear D gene. The CDR3 consists of 13 residues. Germline V gene lookup returns CDR1 SGHVS and CDR2 FQNEAQ. Trimming left V 4 bases short and J 7 bases short, with 11 bases between.

At least ten counts were recorded for this clonotype. The chain joins TRBV24-1 to TRBJ1-2, with D unclear. The germline gives CDR1 KGHDR, CDR2 SFDVKD. Trimming left V 4 bases short and J 0 bases short, with 8 bases between. CDR3 size: 14 residues. The CDR3 is CATSDERANYGYTF. Here the CDR3 DNA reads TGTGCCACCAGTGACGAGAGAGCTAACTATGGCTACACCTTC.

Many counts were recorded for this clonotype. V usage is TRBV2 and J usage is TRBJ2-5; D might be TRBD2 (6 bases). Trimming stripped 3 bases from V and 6 bases from J, with 26 bases between. The CDR3 consists of 18 residues. Germline CDR1 SNHLY, CDR2 FYNNEI. Here the CDR3 reads CASSDGWRAWRKQKTQYF. The CDR3, as DNA: TGTGCCAGCAGTGACGGGTGGAGGGCCTGGCGAAAACAAAAGACCCAGTACTTC. The complete variable domain, with remaining parts taken from reference TRBV2 and TRBJ2-5, reads EPEVTQTPSHQVTQMGQEVILRCVPISNHLYFYWYRQILGQKVEFLVSFYNNEISEKSEIFDDQFSVERPDGSNFTLKIRSTKLEDSAMYFCASSDGWRAWRKQKTQYFGPGTRLLVL.

At least ten counts were recorded for this clonotype. CDR3: CASSLFGEPAETQYF. In DNA, the CDR3 is TGTGCCAGCAGTTTGTTTGGAGAACCGGCGGAGACCCAGTACTTC. The V and J genes are TRBV12-3 or TRBV12-4 and TRBJ2-5; D gene unclear. Between the trimmed V and J ends, which lost 3 bases and 5 bases, there was a span of 16 bases. The CDR3 totals 15 residues.

This clonotype was counted a few times. The V call is TRBV9, the J call TRBJ2-7, with TRBD1 as a possible D gene (6 bases). The CDR3 totals 15 residues. CDR1 is SGDLS and CDR2 is YYNGEE in the germline V gene. Trimming removed 0 bases from V and 0 bases from J, with 10 bases in between. The CDR3 here is CASSVEPGASYEQYF. In nucleotides, the CDR3 is TGTGCCAGCAGCGTAGAGCCAGGGGCCTCCTACGAGCAGTACTTC.

This clonotype was detected many times. J is TRBJ1-5 and V is TRBV6-2 or TRBV6-3; D is unclear. Looked up from germline, CDR1 is MNHEY and CDR2 is SVGEGT. V was trimmed by 3 bases and J by 0 bases, leaving 15 bases between them. This CDR3 region has 17 residues. The CDR3 DNA reads as TGTGCCAGCAGTTATGGACCGATACTTCATAGCAATCAGCCCCAGCATTTT. Protein sequence: CASSYGPILHSNQPQHF.

The chain employs TRBV14 and TRBJ2-1, with 8 bases lining up with TRBD2. V dropped 4 bases and J dropped 6; count of bases not matched to a gene: 8. Germline values: CDR1 SGHDN, CDR2 FVKESK. This CDR3 is 15 amino acids long. The CDR3 loop reads CASSRLSGSINEQFF. The CDR3 coding sequence is TGTGCCAGCAGCCGACTAAGCGGGAGTATCAATGAGCAGTTCTTC.

The J gene is TRBJ2-1, the V gene TRBV14, with D hard to call. V was pared by 3 bases and J by 4 bases, with 10 bases between. The CDR3 sequence is 14 residues long. The germline V gene has CDR1 SGHDN and CDR2 FVKESK. CDR3 coding DNA: TGTGCCAGCAGCCAGATGACCAGGTACAATGAGCAGTTCTTC. This encodes CASSQMTRYNEQFF.

About this clonotype itself: A read error may be the cause here, since a much bigger clone is one base away. The rearrangement uses TRBV5-1 and TRBJ2-5; TRBD1 agrees at 10 bases. CDR3 length: 16 amino acids. V was clipped by 0 bases and J by 3 bases; unmatched bases: 5. Germline lookup yields CDR1 SGHRS and CDR2 YFSETQ. In DNA, the CDR3 is TGCGCCAGCAGCTTGGGGGACGGGACAGGGGAAGAGACCCAGTACTTC. Translated, it gives CASSLGDGTGEETQYF.

A remark on this clonotype: A much larger clone sits a single nucleotide away, making a read error possible. Here the CDR3 reads CAGSTRGLGAGELFF. CDR3 bases: TGTGCCGGCAGTACGCGCGGACTAGGGGCCGGGGAGCTGTTTTTT. This sequence joins TRBV28 and TRBJ2-2, with 7 bases lining up with TRBD2. This CDR3 contains 15 residues. Germline CDR1 reads MDHEN; CDR2 reads SYDVKM.

This sequence joins TRBV9 and TRBJ2-1, with 9 nucleotides matching TRBD1. CDR3 size: 16 residues. Germline assignment: CDR1 SGDLS and CDR2 YYNGEE. V shed 4 bases, J shed 7 bases, and the junction held 12 bases outside the gene matches. CDR3 DNA sequence: TGTGCCAGCAGCCCAACTGGGACAGGGTCACGAAATGAGCAGTTCTTC. Translated: CASSPTGTGSRNEQFF.

V usage is TRBV3-1 and J usage is TRBJ2-2; 7 nucleotides match TRBD1. The germline gives CDR1 LGHDT, CDR2 YNNKEL (reference sequence). V lost 6 bases, J lost 5 bases, and 3 bases stayed unmatched. The CDR3 covers 13 residues. This CDR3 reads CASRVRGTGELFF. In DNA, the CDR3 is TGTGCCAGCAGAGTCAGGGGGACCGGGGAGCTGTTTTTT.

Concerning this clonotype itself: The junction differs from germline at one of its ends, possibly a read error. The genes are TRBV20-1 and TRBJ2-1; tentative D call: TRBD2 (6 bases). This CDR3 spans 16 amino acids. The V gene's germline CDR1 is DFQATT and CDR2 SNEGSKA (reference sequence). CDR3 DNA sequence: TGCGGGGGAGACGGAGGGGTAGCGGACTCCTACCATGAGCAGTTCTTC. It encodes CGGDGGVADSYHEQFF.

This clonotype was counted between two and nine times. The chain is built from TRBV7-8 and TRBJ2-3, with a possible D match to TRBD1 (6 bases). CDR1 is SGHVS, CDR2 FQNEAQ, per germline. The V gene lost 1 base and the J gene lost 10 bases, with 9 bases spanning the gap. The CDR3 covers 12 residues. CDR3 nucleotides: TGTGCCAGCAGCTTAGTTAAGGGGGCGCAGTATTTT. Protein sequence: CASSLVKGAQYF.

The V and J genes are TRBV9 and TRBJ2-3; the match to TRBD2 covers 8 bases. CDR3 size: 16 residues. Germline values: CDR1 SGDLS, CDR2 YYNGEE. V was clipped by 0 bases and J by 3 bases; unmatched bases: 6. The CDR3 sequence: CASSVVDGRATDTQYF. The CDR3 DNA reads TGTGCCAGCAGCGTAGTTGACGGGAGGGCAACAGATACGCAGTATTTT.

Comment on this clonotype: With a much larger clone just one base away, this may be a read error. This chain uses TRBV18 with TRBJ2-7, with D unclear. CDR1 and CDR2 (germline): KGHSH, LQKENI. This CDR3 has 12 residues. V lost 10 bases and J 3 bases, leaving 13 bases between the germline ends. The CDR3 reads CANSGRIYEQYF. The CDR3 coding sequence is TGTGCCAACTCTGGGCGGATCTACGAGCAGTACTTC. The whole variable domain, filled in from reference TRBV18 and TRBJ2-7, reads NAGVMQNPRHLVRRRGQEARLRCSPMKGHSHVYWYRQLPEEGLKFMVYLQKENIIDESGMPKERFSAEFPKEGPSILRIQQVVRGDSAAYFCANSGRIYEQYFGPGTRLTVT.

The CDR3 bases are TGTGCCAGCAGCTTAGAGGCAGGGGGCGCGATTGGCTACACCTTC. Its protein is CASSLEAGGAIGYTF. The rearrangement joins TRBV11-2 to TRBJ1-2; 8 positions agree with TRBD1. The germline CDR1 and CDR2 sequences are SGHAT and FQNNGV. After removal of 0 bases from V and 7 bases from J, the junction contained 7 bases not matched to a gene. The CDR3 spans 15 residues.

This clonotype showed up just a few times. The chain is built from TRBV7-6 and TRBJ2-3; 9 bases fit TRBD2. This CDR3 region has 15 residues. Germline CDR1 is SGHVS and CDR2 is FNYEAQ. J was trimmed by 3 bases and V by 5 bases; bases with no gene match: 6. The CDR3 nucleotides read TGTGCCAGCAGCCTGGGGACTAGCCTAACAGATACGCAGTATTTT. Its translation is CASSLGTSLTDTQYF.

This clonotype occurred many times. The chain is built from TRBV20-1 and TRBJ2-7, with 13 nucleotides matching TRBD2. Germline V gene data show CDR1 as DFQATT and CDR2 as SNEGSKA (reference sequence). With V trimmed by 3 bases and J by 0 bases, 5 bases remained unmatched. CDR3 length equals 16 residues. CDR3 bases: TGCAGTGCTAGCAAGGGACTAGCGGGGAACTCCTACGAGCAGTACTTC. This gives the protein CSASKGLAGNSYEQYF.

The gene calls are TRBV28 and TRBJ1-1, with D possibly matching TRBD1 (5 bases). CDR3 length equals 13 residues. Germline values: CDR1 MDHEN, CDR2 SYDVKM. V dropped 8 bases and J dropped 0 bases, with 10 bases sitting between them. CDR3 coding DNA: TGTGCCAGCGGGGGACCCATGAACACTGAAGCTTTCTTT. Translating it yields CASGGPMNTEAFF.

This clonotype has just a few counts. The chain employs TRBV24-1 and TRBJ2-2, with D unclear. Germline CDR1 KGHDR, CDR2 SFDVKD. This CDR3 region has 17 residues. Trimming took off 4 bases at V and 8 bases at J, with 22 bases between the two ends. This chain's CDR3 is CATSDESNTNTVGELFF. The CDR3 nucleotides read TGTGCCACCAGTGACGAAAGCAACACCAACACCGTAGGGGAGCTGTTTTTT.